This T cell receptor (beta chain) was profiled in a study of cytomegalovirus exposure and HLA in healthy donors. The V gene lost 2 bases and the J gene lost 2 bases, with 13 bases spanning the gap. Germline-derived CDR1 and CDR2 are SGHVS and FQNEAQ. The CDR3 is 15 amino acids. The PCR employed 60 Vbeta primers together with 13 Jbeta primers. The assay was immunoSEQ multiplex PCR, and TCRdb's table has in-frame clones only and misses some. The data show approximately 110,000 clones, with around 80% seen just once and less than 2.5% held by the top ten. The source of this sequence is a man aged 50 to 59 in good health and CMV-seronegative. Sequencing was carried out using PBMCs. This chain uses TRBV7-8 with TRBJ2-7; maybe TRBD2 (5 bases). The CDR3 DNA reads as TGTGCCAGCAGCTTACGTGAGGGCTCAACCTACGAGCAGTACGTC. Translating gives CASSLREGSTYEQYV.